This T cell receptor beta chain was identified in a study of cytomegalovirus exposure and HLA in healthy donors. Researchers ran the PCR with 60 Vbeta and 13 Jbeta primers. In the source study's methods: The authors later counted some 76 million unique TCR beta chains, 9.5 million to 11 million of them shared. Sequencing used immunoSEQ multiplex PCR; TCRdb keeps in-frame clones, though not all of them. That table gives V, J and clone size, and the DNA gave D and trimming. The table shows 160,000 or so clones, with roughly 80% occurring only once. This CDR3 has 16 residues. The ends were cut back, 8 bases at V and 0 bases at J, with 22 bases in the middle. Germline V gene sequence: CDR1 SQVTM, CDR2 ANQGSEA. Overall study findings and caveats: Data from an earlier analysis indicated that most TCR beta V segments were productive either about 87% or about 30% of the time.

To note about this clone: Its antigen is not identified.

The TCR was taken from a man between 45 and 60 years old in good health and CMV-seropositive. The gene calls are TRBV29-1 and TRBJ1-2, with D perhaps TRBD1 (5 bases). Source material: PBMCs. For the CDR3, the DNA is TGCAGCTTCGACCGGGACTTCGAAACCTCTAACTATGGCTACACCTTC. Translating gives CSFDRDFETSNYGYTF.